Sequencing of this T cell receptor beta chain was carried out in a study of radiotherapy plus CTLA-4 blockade in lung cancer. The protocol was immunoSEQ multiplex PCR, while the TCRdb copy is restricted to in-frame clones and leaves out a portion. The sample lists around 100,000 clones, roughly four fifths occurring once. Whole-study findings and limits: The best prediction of response reportedly came from early blood T cell clone dynamics, with interferon-beta.

This clone was seen a single time. Its antigen is unknown. Looked up from germline, CDR1 is ENHRY and CDR2 is SYGVKD. V shed 3 bases and J shed 0 bases, with 8 bases lying between them. This CDR3 is 15 amino acids long. The receptor comes from a human donor with non-small cell lung cancer that progressed on radiotherapy plus ipilimumab. Some clones in this sample may be carry-over from other donors' samples. Specimen: peripheral blood, collected from a patient treated with radiotherapy plus ipilimumab. This chain joins TRBV10-3 and TRBJ1-4, with D perhaps TRBD1 (6 bases). The CDR3 nucleotides read TGTGCCATCAGTGACAGGGGTGCAACTAATGAAAAACTGTTTTTT. Translated, it gives CAISDRGATNEKLFF.